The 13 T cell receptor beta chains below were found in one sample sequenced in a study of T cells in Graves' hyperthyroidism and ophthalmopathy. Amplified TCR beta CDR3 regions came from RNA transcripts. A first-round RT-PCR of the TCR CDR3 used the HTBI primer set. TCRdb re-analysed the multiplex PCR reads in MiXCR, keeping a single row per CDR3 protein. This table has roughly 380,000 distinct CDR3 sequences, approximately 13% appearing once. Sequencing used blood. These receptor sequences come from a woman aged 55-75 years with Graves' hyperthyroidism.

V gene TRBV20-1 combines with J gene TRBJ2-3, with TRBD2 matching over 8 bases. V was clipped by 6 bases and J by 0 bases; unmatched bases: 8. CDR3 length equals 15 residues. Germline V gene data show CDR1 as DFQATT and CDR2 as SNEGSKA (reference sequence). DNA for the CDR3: TGCAGTGCCCCACGAGCGGGAGCCAGCACAGATACGCAGTATTTT. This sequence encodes CSAPRAGASTDTQYF.

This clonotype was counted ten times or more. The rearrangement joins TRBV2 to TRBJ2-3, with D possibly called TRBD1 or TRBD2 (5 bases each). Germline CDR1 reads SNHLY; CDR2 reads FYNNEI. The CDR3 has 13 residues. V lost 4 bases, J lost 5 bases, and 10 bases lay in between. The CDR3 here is CASSVGERDTQYF. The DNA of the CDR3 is TGTGCCAGCAGTGTGGGGGAGAGAGATACGCAGTATTTT.

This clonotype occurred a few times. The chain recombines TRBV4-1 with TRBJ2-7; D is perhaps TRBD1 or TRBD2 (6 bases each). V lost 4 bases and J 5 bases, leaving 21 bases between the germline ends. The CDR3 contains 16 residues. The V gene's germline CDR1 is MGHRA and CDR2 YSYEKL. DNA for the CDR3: TGCGCCAGCAGCCTCAACGGGGGCGCGGTCCGGGACGAGCAGTACTTC. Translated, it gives CASSLNGGAVRDEQYF.

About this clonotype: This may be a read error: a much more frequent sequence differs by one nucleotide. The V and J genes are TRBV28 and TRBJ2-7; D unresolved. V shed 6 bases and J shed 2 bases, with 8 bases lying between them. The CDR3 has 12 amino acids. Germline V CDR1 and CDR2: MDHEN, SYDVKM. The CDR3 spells CASSVIPYEQYF. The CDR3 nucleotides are TGTGCCAGCAGCGTCATACCCTACGAGCAGTACTTC.

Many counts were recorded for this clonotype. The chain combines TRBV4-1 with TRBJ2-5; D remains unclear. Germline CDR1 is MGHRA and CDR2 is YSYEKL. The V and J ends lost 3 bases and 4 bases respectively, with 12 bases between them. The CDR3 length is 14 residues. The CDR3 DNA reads TGCGCCAGCAGCCAGGGTGCCGGGCGAGAGACCCAGTACTTC. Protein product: CASSQGAGRETQYF.

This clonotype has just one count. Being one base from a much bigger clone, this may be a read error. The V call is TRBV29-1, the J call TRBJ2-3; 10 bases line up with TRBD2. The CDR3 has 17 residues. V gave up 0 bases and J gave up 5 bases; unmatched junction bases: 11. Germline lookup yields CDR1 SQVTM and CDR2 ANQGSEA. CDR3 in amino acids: CSVEDLRLAGAKDTQYF. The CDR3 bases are TGCAGCGTTGAAGATCTTCGCCTAGCGGGAGCTAAAGATACGCAGTATTTT.

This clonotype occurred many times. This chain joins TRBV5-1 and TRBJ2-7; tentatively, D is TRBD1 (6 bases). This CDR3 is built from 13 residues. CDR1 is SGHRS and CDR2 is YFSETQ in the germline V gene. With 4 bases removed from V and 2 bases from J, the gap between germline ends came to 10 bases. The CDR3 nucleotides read TGCGCCAGCAGCCAAGACAGGCCCTACGAGCAGTACTTC. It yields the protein CASSQDRPYEQYF.

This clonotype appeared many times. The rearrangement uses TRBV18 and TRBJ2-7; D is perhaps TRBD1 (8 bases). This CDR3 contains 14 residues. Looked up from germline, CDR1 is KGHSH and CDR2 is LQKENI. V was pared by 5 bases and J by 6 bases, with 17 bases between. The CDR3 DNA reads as TGTGCCAGCTCATCTGGACAGGGCGGGGGCGAGCAGTACTTC. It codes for CASSSGQGGGEQYF.

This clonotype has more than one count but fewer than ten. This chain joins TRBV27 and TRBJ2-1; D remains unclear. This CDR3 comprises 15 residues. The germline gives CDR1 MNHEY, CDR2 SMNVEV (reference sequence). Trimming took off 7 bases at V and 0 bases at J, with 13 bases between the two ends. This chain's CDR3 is CASTHGDGSYNEQFF. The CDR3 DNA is TGTGCCAGCACCCATGGTGATGGCTCCTACAATGAGCAGTTCTTC.

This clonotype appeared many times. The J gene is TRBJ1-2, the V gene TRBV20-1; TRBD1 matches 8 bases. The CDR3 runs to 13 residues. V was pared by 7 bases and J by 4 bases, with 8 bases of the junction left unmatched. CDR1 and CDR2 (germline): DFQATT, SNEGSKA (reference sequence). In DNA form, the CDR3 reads TGCAGTGTATCACAGGGGGTTGGCTATGGCTACACCTTC. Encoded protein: CSVSQGVGYGYTF.

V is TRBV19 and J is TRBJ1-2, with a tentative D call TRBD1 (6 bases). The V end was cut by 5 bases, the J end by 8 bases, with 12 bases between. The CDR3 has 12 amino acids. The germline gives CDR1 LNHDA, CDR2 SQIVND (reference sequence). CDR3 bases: TGTGCCAGTAGTGTTACAGGGTACGGCTACACCTTC. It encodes CASSVTGYGYTF.

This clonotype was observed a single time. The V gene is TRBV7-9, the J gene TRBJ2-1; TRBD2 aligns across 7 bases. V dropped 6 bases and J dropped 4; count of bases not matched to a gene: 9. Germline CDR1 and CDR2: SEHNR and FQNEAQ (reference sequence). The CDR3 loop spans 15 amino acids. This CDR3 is CASSPQRDRYNEQFF. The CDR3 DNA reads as TGTGCCAGCAGTCCCCAGCGGGATCGGTACAATGAGCAGTTCTTC.

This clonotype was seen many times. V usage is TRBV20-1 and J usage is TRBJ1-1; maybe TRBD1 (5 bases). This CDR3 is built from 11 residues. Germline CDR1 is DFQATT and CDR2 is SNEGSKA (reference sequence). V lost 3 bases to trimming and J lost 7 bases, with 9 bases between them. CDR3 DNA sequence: TGCAGTGCTAGCAGGGTTAGTGAAGCTTTCTTT. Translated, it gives CSASRVSEAFF.